The clone carrying this T cell receptor beta chain occurred many times. Its antigen is not identified. CDR1 and CDR2 from the germline V gene are KGHSY and FQNENV. Trimming removed 5 bases at V and 0 bases at J, with 2 bases between. The CDR3 extends over 12 amino acids. This record comes from a study of CD8 T cells in ankylosing spondylitis. Findings and caveats of the study: A TCR beta motif made of several highly homologous variants seemed typical of ankylosing spondylitis blood. CD8+ by phenotype, disease-linked clones were relatively rare in peripheral blood. Matched ankylosing spondylitis synovial fluid reportedly showed significant enrichment of disease-linked clones.

Via MiXCR, TCRdb re-called the 5' RACE reads, giving one row per CDR3 protein. This sample has about 460,000 distinct CDR3 sequences; about 5.2% occur once, and the top ten carry roughly 3.2%. The genes are TRBV16 and TRBJ1-5; D gene uncertain. This TCR came from a male donor with ankylosing spondylitis. Source material: blood, either unsorted or a sorted T cell fraction (not recorded which). The CDR3 here is CASSGSNQPQHF. CDR3 in DNA: TGTGCCAGCAGCGGTAGCAATCAGCCCCAGCATTTT. The variable domain in full, completed from reference TRBV16 and TRBJ1-5, reads GEEVAQTPKHLVRGEGQKAKLYCAPIKGHSYVFWYQQVLKNEFKFLISFQNENVFDETGMPKERFSAKCLPNSPCSLEIQATKLEDSAVYFCASSGSNQPQHFGDGTRLSIL.